This TCR beta chain is from a study of cytomegalovirus exposure and HLA in healthy donors. About the study: Earlier, approximately 180 million T cells were analyzed, and some 120 million unique TCR beta sequences were found among them. Study-wide findings and caveats: Cytomegalovirus association was listed for around 170 TCR beta chains. A later analysis by the authors found several of the most significant clusters apparently linked to common viral pathogens.

As to this clone: The antigen is unknown.

The PCR used 60 Vbeta and 13 Jbeta primers. Some clones are missing from TCRdb's copy, which holds only in-frame ones; the method was immunoSEQ multiplex PCR. The repertoire holds 130,000 or so clones, with roughly three quarters as singletons. Germline V gene data show CDR1 as MNHEY and CDR2 as SMNVEV (reference sequence). The CDR3 has 17 residues. The V end was cut by 5 bases, the J end by 2 bases, with 20 bases between. The TCR originated in a woman aged 55-69 years in good health and CMV-seronegative. The chain uses TRBV27 and TRBJ2-3; perhaps TRBD2 as D (5 bases). The sequenced sample was PBMCs. DNA for the CDR3: TGTGCCAGCAGTCTCCGGACTCTACAAGGCCACACAGATACGCAGTATTTT. As protein: CASSLRTLQGHTDTQYF.